A single sample gave rise to the 30 T cell receptor beta chains below, sequenced in a study of blood T cell repertoires in COVID-19. Libraries were prepared by immunoSEQ multiplex PCR; TCRdb keeps only in-frame clonotypes and omits some of them. The data hold some 120,000 clones, with 88% observed a single time. The sequencing sample was made of peripheral blood. Source of these receptors: a human donor in a cohort sampled during active COVID-19.

V usage is TRBV30 and J usage is TRBJ1-1; D remains unclear. Germline-derived CDR1 and CDR2 are GTSNPN and SVGIG (reference sequence). The CDR3 is 13 residues long. Trimming cost V 2 bases and J 1 base, with 8 bases left between them. CDR3 DNA sequence: TGTGCCTGGAGTTCACGGTGGAACACTGAAGCTTTCTTT. It specifies CAWSSRWNTEAFF.

In regard to this clone: Distinct nucleotide sequences in the sample also encode this CDR3. The gene calls are TRBV5-1 and TRBJ1-1; D unresolved. The V gene's germline CDR1 is SGHRS and CDR2 YFSETQ. The CDR3 length is 13 residues. Trimming shortened V by 1 base and J by 3 bases, and 7 bases separated the two germline ends. In nucleotides, the CDR3 is TGCGCCAGCAGCTTGAAACTGGACACTGAAGCTTTCTTT. It yields the protein CASSLKLDTEAFF.

The rearrangement uses TRBV7-6 and TRBJ2-1; the D gene is possibly TRBD2 (6 bases). The CDR3 has 16 amino acids. V shed 0 bases and J shed 2 bases, with 11 bases lying between them. CDR1 is SGHVS and CDR2 is FNYEAQ in the germline V gene. CDR3 coding DNA: TGTGCCAGCAGCTTAGCGGCCGGGAGTCCCTACAATGAGCAGTTCTTC. This gives the protein CASSLAAGSPYNEQFF.

Note on this clone: Other DNA sequences in the same sample also yield this CDR3. The chain recombines TRBV6-1 with TRBJ2-7; D is ambiguous. V lost 3 bases and J 2 bases, leaving 11 bases between the germline ends. The CDR3 is made up of 14 amino acids. CDR1 is MNHNS and CDR2 is SASEGT in the germline V gene. The CDR3 DNA reads as TGTGCCAGCAGTGAGCCCTCTAAAACCTACGAGCAGTACTTC. Amino acid sequence: CASSEPSKTYEQYF.

This clone has just a few counts. V usage is TRBV4-2 and J usage is TRBJ2-7; 9 bases are a match to TRBD2. CDR1 and CDR2 from the germline V gene are LGHNA and YNFKEQ. This CDR3 contains 16 residues. V shed 3 bases and J 3 bases; nucleotides not matched to a gene: 9. CDR3 nucleotides: TGTGCCAGCAGCCAGGCTACGCGACTAGCGGACTACGAGCAGTACTTC. It yields the protein CASSQATRLADYEQYF.

A note on this clone: The junction departs from the called germline gene at one end, perhaps through a read error. V gene TRBV6-4 combines with J gene TRBJ2-3, with 7 bases that match TRBD2. Looked up from germline, CDR1 is MRHNA and CDR2 is SNTAGT. There are 13 residues in the CDR3. The CDR3 loop reads CASSVTSKDTQYF. As DNA, the CDR3 is TGTGCCAGCAGTGTGACTAGCAAAGATACGCAGTATTTT.

CDR3 residues: CASSLARGTKNIQYF. CDR3 in DNA: TGCGCCAGCAGCTTGGCCAGGGGGACCAAAAACATTCAGTACTTC. V usage is TRBV5-1 and J usage is TRBJ2-4; 7 positions agree with TRBD1. CDR3 size: 15 residues. J gave up 2 bases and V 0 bases, and 2 bases lay outside the gene matches. Germline CDR1 SGHRS, CDR2 YFSETQ.

In this sample, this clone turned up once. This sequence joins TRBV7-2 and TRBJ2-1; unclear D gene. V was trimmed by 2 bases and J by 2 bases, leaving 7 bases between them. This CDR3 spans 14 amino acids. Germline V gene sequence: CDR1 SGHTA, CDR2 FQGNSA. This CDR3 is CASSLRVTYNEQFF. The CDR3 DNA sequence: TGTGCCAGCAGCTTACGAGTTACCTACAATGAGCAGTTCTTC.

This chain connects TRBV19 to TRBJ2-7; 7 bases are a match to TRBD1. CDR1 is LNHDA, CDR2 SQIVND, per germline (reference sequence). V was pared by 9 bases and J by 0 bases, with 8 bases of the junction left unmatched. This CDR3 has 14 residues. CDR3: CASRLGGSSYEQYF. CDR3 coding DNA: TGTGCCAGCAGGCTAGGGGGCAGCTCCTACGAGCAGTACTTC. Full variable domain (rest looked up from reference TRBV19 and TRBJ2-7): DGGITQSPKYLFRKEGQNVTLSCEQNLNHDAMYWYRQDPGQGLRLIYYSQIVNDFQKGDIAEGYSVSREKKESFPLTVTSAQKNPTAFYLCASRLGGSSYEQYFGPGTRLTVT.

This chain joins TRBV3-1 (or the pseudogene TRBV3-2) and TRBJ2-7; TRBD1 matches at 9 bases. The CDR3 covers 13 residues. V lost 3 bases to trimming and J lost 6 bases; unmatched junction nucleotides: 3. The germline V gene has CDR1 LGHDT and CDR2 YNNKEL (reference sequence). The DNA for the CDR3 is TGTGCCAGCAGCCAGGGACAGGGAGGCGAGCAGTACTTC. As protein: CASSQGQGGEQYF.

This chain links TRBV25-1 with TRBJ1-2; 11 bases agree with TRBD1. Losses at the gene ends were 3 bases for V and 4 bases for J; bases not matched to a gene: 4. This CDR3 is 15 amino acids long. Germline V gives CDR1 MGHDK, CDR2 SYGVNS. The CDR3 spells CASSDRTGGVYGYTF. In DNA form, the CDR3 reads TGTGCCAGCAGTGATAGGACAGGGGGCGTCTATGGCTACACCTTC.

The V gene is TRBV11-2, the J gene TRBJ2-3, with 15 bases lining up with TRBD2. J was trimmed by 1 base and V by 4 bases; bases with no gene match: 9. The germline V gene has CDR1 SGHAT and CDR2 FQNNGV. This CDR3 has 19 amino acids. The CDR3, as DNA: TGTGCCAGCAGCTCCGGGACTAGCGGGGGGACTTGGGGCACAGATACGCAGTATTTT. Translation gives CASSSGTSGGTWGTDTQYF.

V usage is TRBV28 and J usage is TRBJ2-7, with TRBD2 matching 14 bases. This CDR3 has 14 amino acids. Trimming cost V 5 bases and J 6 bases; bases outside gene matches: 3. Germline V gene sequence: CDR1 MDHEN, CDR2 SYDVKM. The CDR3 sequence is CASSGTSGSGEQYF. The CDR3 DNA reads as TGTGCCAGCAGTGGGACTAGCGGGAGTGGCGAGCAGTACTTC.

V gene TRBV5-1 combines with J gene TRBJ2-5, with D perhaps matching TRBD2 (6 bases). The germline gives CDR1 SGHRS, CDR2 YFSETQ. The CDR3 has 15 amino acids. The V and J ends lost 2 bases and 4 bases respectively, with 15 bases between them. The CDR3 region has the DNA TGCGCCAGCAGCTTACAAGGGTCGGAGGGAGAGACCCAGTACTTC. It yields the protein CASSLQGSEGETQYF.

V gene TRBV25-1 combines with J gene TRBJ1-4; D perhaps matches TRBD1 (6 bases). The CDR3 consists of 16 residues. Germline V gene sequence: CDR1 MGHDK, CDR2 SYGVNS. The V end was cut by 7 bases, the J end by 5 bases, with 20 bases between. In DNA form, the CDR3 reads TGTGCCAGCACCGGCACCCAGGGGTTATTCAATGAAAAACTGTTTTTT. Translated: CASTGTQGLFNEKLFF.

V gene TRBV28 combines with J gene TRBJ2-2; D gene uncertain. The germline V gene encodes CDR1 MDHEN and CDR2 SYDVKM. The V gene lost 2 bases and the J gene lost 6 bases, with 7 bases spanning the gap. The CDR3 length is 13 residues. CDR3 sequence (DNA): TGTGCCAGCAGTTTAGTTTCTGCCGGGGAGCTGTTTTTT. Translated: CASSLVSAGELFF.

The rearrangement links TRBV5-1 to TRBJ2-6; D gene unclear. V lost 1 base and J lost 2, with 7 bases in between. Germline V CDR1 and CDR2: SGHRS, YFSETQ. The CDR3 sequence is 15 residues long. The CDR3 DNA is TGCGCCAGCAGCTTGACACCCGCTGGGGCCAACGTCCTGACTTTC. Its translation is CASSLTPAGANVLTF.

The genes are TRBV5-8 and TRBJ1-4; D may be TRBD1 (6 bases). Germline values: CDR1 SGHTS, CDR2 YDEGEE. This CDR3 has 15 residues. V lost 6 bases to trimming and J lost 8 bases, with 20 bases between them. The CDR3 DNA sequence: TGTGCCAGCACCCCGTGGGGGGGCGGTCGGGAAAAACTGTTTTTT. Translation gives CASTPWGGGREKLFF.

The count of this clone is one. V gene TRBV4-2 combines with J gene TRBJ2-3, with TRBD2 identical over 7 bases. The V and J ends lost 0 bases and 6 bases, in that order; junction bases with no gene match: 12. CDR3 length equals 17 residues. CDR1 is LGHNA, CDR2 YNFKEQ, per germline. CDR3 region: CASSQDPTASGWDTQYF. The CDR3 DNA is TGTGCCAGCAGCCAAGATCCCACGGCTAGCGGCTGGGATACGCAGTATTTT.

This clone was picked up one time. The chain uses TRBV29-1 and TRBJ2-2; 8 bases agree with TRBD2. The CDR3 length is 15 residues. Germline V lookup: CDR1 SQVTM, CDR2 ANQGSEA. Unmatched junction bases numbered 11, after V lost 5 bases and J lost 6 bases. Here the CDR3 DNA reads TGCAGCGTTACGTCCGGGACTAGGGCTTCCGGGGAGCTGTTTTTT. This translates into CSVTSGTRASGELFF.

The chain couples TRBV7-2 to TRBJ1-2, with 7 positions matching TRBD1. This CDR3 has 15 amino acids. CDR1 is SGHTA, CDR2 FQGNSA, per germline. J lost 8 bases, V lost 2 bases, and 11 bases had no gene match. The CDR3 DNA reads as TGTGCCAGCAGCTTATCAAAGGGGGCGGCTTCGGGCTACACCTTC. This encodes CASSLSKGAASGYTF.

The chain links TRBV25-1 to TRBJ1-4, with 8 bases identical to TRBD1. In germline, CDR1 is MGHDK, CDR2 SYGVNS. The CDR3 contains 16 residues. J gave up 5 bases and V 3 bases, and 8 bases lay outside the gene matches. CDR3 nucleotides: TGTGCCAGCAGTGATCCCCGACAGGGGAGGAATGAAAAACTGTTTTTT. This sequence encodes CASSDPRQGRNEKLFF.

The V and J genes are TRBV27 and TRBJ2-1, with 8 bases fitting TRBD2. V lost 6 bases to trimming and J lost 5 bases; unmatched junction nucleotides: 9. The CDR3 loop spans 15 amino acids. Germline CDR1 is MNHEY and CDR2 is SMNVEV (reference sequence). CDR3 sequence reads: CASSHTSGGHNEQFF. The CDR3 bases are TGTGCCAGCAGCCATACGAGCGGGGGTCACAATGAGCAGTTCTTC.

The genes are TRBV6-6 and TRBJ2-7; 7 bases map to TRBD1. J was trimmed by 3 bases and V by 0 bases; bases with no gene match: 5. The CDR3 consists of 15 residues. Germline V gene lookup returns CDR1 MNHNY and CDR2 SVGAGI (reference sequence). CDR3 sequence (DNA): TGTGCCAGCAGTTACTCGGAGGCAGGGGGCTACGAGCAGTACTTC. It specifies CASSYSEAGGYEQYF.

The table lists this clone with a count of one. The chain carries TRBV9 and TRBJ2-1, with D possibly being TRBD2 (7 bases). The CDR3 sequence is 16 residues long. V dropped 7 bases and J dropped 0 bases, with 17 bases sitting between them. CDR1 SGDLS and CDR2 YYNGEE come from the germline V gene. The CDR3, as DNA: TGTGCCAGCCGCGGGGGCGGGGGAAGCTCCTACAATGAGCAGTTCTTC. This encodes CASRGGGGSSYNEQFF.

The chain has TRBV3-1 (or the pseudogene TRBV3-2) and TRBJ2-2; D is unresolved. The V gene lost 5 bases and the J gene lost 5 bases, with 6 bases spanning the gap. The CDR3 is made up of 12 amino acids. Germline values: CDR1 LGHDT, CDR2 YNNKEL (reference sequence). CDR3 bases: TGTGCCAGCAGCTCTATAACCGGGGAGCTGTTTTTT. Encoded protein: CASSSITGELFF.

The genes are TRBV5-6 and TRBJ2-5; 9 positions match TRBD2. The CDR3 covers 16 residues. V lost 7 bases and J lost 4; bases outside the gene matches: 14. Germline CDR1 and CDR2: SGHDT and YYEEEE. CDR3 residues: CASGHPGLAGPETQYF. CDR3 bases: TGTGCCAGCGGCCATCCCGGGCTAGCGGGGCCAGAGACCCAGTACTTC. The full variable domain, its missing parts supplied by reference TRBV5-6 and TRBJ2-5, is DAGVTQSPTHLIKTRGQQVTLRCSPKSGHDTVSWYQQALGQGPQFIFQYYEEEERQRGNFPDRFSGHQFPNYSSELNVNALLLGDSALYLCASGHPGLAGPETQYFGPGTRLLVL.

The DNA for the CDR3 is TGTGCCAGCAGCGTTAGCGGGGTGAACCAAGAGACCCAGTACTTC. This translates into CASSVSGVNQETQYF. This chain connects TRBV9 to TRBJ2-5; 8 nucleotides align to TRBD2. Germline values: CDR1 SGDLS, CDR2 YYNGEE. The trim removed 2 bases at V and 0 bases at J, leaving 3 bases unmatched. This CDR3 spans 15 amino acids.

DNA of the CDR3: TGTGCCAGTAGTAACCTTGACTACTACAATGAGCAGTTCTTC. Amino acids: CASSNLDYYNEQFF. The rearrangement joins TRBV19 to TRBJ2-1, with D perhaps matching TRBD2 (5 bases). The V gene's germline CDR1 is LNHDA and CDR2 SQIVND (reference sequence). Between the trimmed V and J ends, which lost 4 bases and 3 bases, there was a span of 10 bases. CDR3 length: 14 amino acids.

The CDR3 DNA sequence: TGTGCCAGCAGCTTGTGGACGGGAAATCAGCCCCAGCATTTT. This translates into CASSLWTGNQPQHF. This sequence joins TRBV5-6 and TRBJ1-5; D gene unclear. The CDR3 covers 14 residues. The V and J ends lost 1 base and 4 bases respectively, with 9 bases between them. Germline lookup yields CDR1 SGHDT and CDR2 YYEEEE.